What follows are 18 T cell receptor beta chains derived from one specimen sequenced in a study of blood T cell repertoires in COVID-19. TCRdb keeps only in-frame clones here, not all; method: immunoSEQ multiplex PCR. The sample lists roughly 290,000 clones, around 81% occurring once. Specimen: peripheral blood. The receptors here all came from a woman aged 45 to 65 with active or convalescent COVID-19.

The chain recombines TRBV30 with TRBJ2-7, with D possibly matching TRBD2 (5 bases). There are 11 residues in the CDR3. Germline lookup yields CDR1 GTSNPN and CDR2 SVGIG (reference sequence). Trimming cost V 7 bases and J 2 bases, with 9 bases left between them. The CDR3 spells CALDLPYEQYF. The CDR3 region has the DNA TGTGCCTTGGACTTACCCTACGAGCAGTACTTC.

The sample holds many counts of this clone. The chain uses TRBV18 and TRBJ2-7; tentatively, D is TRBD2 (5 bases). This CDR3 spans 15 amino acids. From germline, CDR1 is KGHSH and CDR2 LQKENI. Trimming took off 1 base at V and 6 bases at J, with 16 bases between the two ends. This chain's CDR3 is CASSPLGRATGEQYF. Here the CDR3 DNA reads TGTGCCAGCTCACCACTAGGGCGGGCCACCGGCGAGCAGTACTTC.

This chain joins TRBV9 and TRBJ2-1; D not resolved. The V gene's germline CDR1 is SGDLS and CDR2 YYNGEE. V was clipped by 2 bases and J by 6 bases, with 9 bases between them. The CDR3 contains 13 residues. The CDR3 loop reads CASSVQVFNEQFF. CDR3 coding DNA: TGTGCCAGCAGCGTCCAGGTCTTCAATGAGCAGTTCTTC.

The J gene is TRBJ2-7, the V gene TRBV5-1; TRBD1 is a possible D gene (5 bases). CDR1 is SGHRS and CDR2 is YFSETQ in the germline V gene. The CDR3 sequence is 14 residues long. Deletions cut 1 base from V and 2 bases from J, with 10 bases between. The CDR3 DNA reads TGCGCCAGCAGCTTGCAGGGATCTACCTACGAGCAGTACTTC. This sequence encodes CASSLQGSTYEQYF.

The chain is built from TRBV2 and TRBJ1-1; the D is unclear. Trimming left V 4 bases short and J 5 bases short, with 11 bases between. From germline, CDR1 is SNHLY and CDR2 FYNNEI. The CDR3 covers 13 residues. The chain's CDR3 is CASSGTGRTEAFF. The CDR3 nucleotides read TGTGCCAGCAGTGGAACGGGAAGGACTGAAGCTTTCTTT.

The rearrangement uses TRBV2 and TRBJ2-2; tentative D call: TRBD1 (6 bases). The CDR3 runs to 15 residues. The germline gives CDR1 SNHLY, CDR2 FYNNEI. Trimming shortened V by 7 bases and J by 1 base, and 13 bases separated the two germline ends. This CDR3 reads CASMLQGLNTGELFF. Here the CDR3 DNA reads TGTGCCAGCATGCTACAGGGATTGAACACCGGGGAGCTGTTTTTT.

The DNA of the CDR3 is TGTGCCAGCAGCTTCACCGCGCGAACCGGGGAGCTGTTTTTT. It is translated as CASSFTARTGELFF. V and J are TRBV5-6 and TRBJ2-2, with no clear D. Germline V gene lookup returns CDR1 SGHDT and CDR2 YYEEEE. The germline V and J ends were trimmed by 2 bases and 5 bases, with 10 bases remaining between them. The CDR3 totals 14 residues.

The chain joins TRBV28 to TRBJ1-5, with 8 bases aligning to TRBD1. The CDR3 is 15 amino acids. Germline V gene lookup returns CDR1 MDHEN and CDR2 SYDVKM. V shed 5 bases, J shed 6 bases, and the junction held 9 bases outside the gene matches. DNA for the CDR3: TGTGCCAGCAGTACCTCAGGGGGCGCGAGTCAGCCCCAGCATTTT. This encodes CASSTSGGASQPQHF.

For this clone: This CDR3 is also generated by other DNA sequences in the sample. The gene calls are TRBV19 and TRBJ2-1, with 7 bases lining up with TRBD2. Trimming cost V 5 bases and J 0 bases; bases outside gene matches: 4. The CDR3 contains 15 residues. CDR1 and CDR2 (germline): LNHDA, SQIVND (reference sequence). CDR3: CASSRGGSSYNEQFF. In nucleotides, the CDR3 is TGTGCCAGTAGTCGGGGCGGGAGCTCCTACAATGAGCAGTTCTTC.

The chain couples TRBV5-4 to TRBJ2-3, with 7 bases that match TRBD2. Germline V lookup: CDR1 SGHNT, CDR2 YYREEE (reference sequence). Trimming took 0 bases from V and 5 from J; bases not matched to a gene: 12. The CDR3 spans 17 residues. The CDR3, as DNA: TGTGCCAGCAGCTTGGGCGCTCCTAGCGGCCTGGGAGATACGCAGTATTTT. Translation: CASSLGAPSGLGDTQYF.

This clone appeared once. This rearrangement joins TRBV19 to TRBJ2-1, with TRBD2 as a possible D gene (5 bases). CDR3 length: 15 amino acids. Trimming left V 5 bases short and J 0 bases short, with 11 bases between. CDR1 LNHDA and CDR2 SQIVND come from the germline V gene (reference sequence). The DNA for the CDR3 is TGTGCCAGTAGTCCGGACTTCGGCTCCTACAATGAGCAGTTCTTC. This encodes CASSPDFGSYNEQFF.

This clone was observed a single time. This sequence joins TRBV2 and TRBJ1-5; TRBD1 aligns across 8 bases. The trim removed 5 bases at V and 7 bases at J, leaving 10 bases unmatched. The CDR3 is 15 amino acids. The germline V gene has CDR1 SNHLY and CDR2 FYNNEI. CDR3: CASSSLGQGGQPQHF. As DNA, the CDR3 is TGTGCCAGCAGTAGCCTCGGACAGGGTGGGCAGCCCCAGCATTTT.

The chain carries TRBV4-2 and TRBJ2-7; weak D call: TRBD1 (5 bases). The length of the CDR3 is 15 residues. Germline V gene data show CDR1 as LGHNA and CDR2 as YNFKEQ. V shed 1 base and J shed 1 base, with 11 bases lying between them. This chain's CDR3 is CASSQGQGISYEQYF. The CDR3 DNA sequence: TGTGCCAGCAGCCAAGGTCAGGGCATTTCCTACGAGCAGTACTTC.

The rearrangement uses TRBV9 and TRBJ1-6, with 10 bases fitting TRBD1. From germline, CDR1 is SGDLS and CDR2 YYNGEE. With 0 bases clipped from V and 10 bases from J, the junction kept 7 bases outside the gene matches. This CDR3 is 16 amino acids long. The CDR3, as DNA: TGTGCCAGCAGCGTAGCTTCCCAGGGACAGGGGTCACCCCTCCACTTT. Protein: CASSVASQGQGSPLHF.

The V gene is TRBV6-5, the J gene TRBJ1-1; 8 nucleotides align to TRBD1. This CDR3 comprises 14 residues. With V trimmed by 6 bases and J by 4 bases, 7 bases remained unmatched. Germline V gene data show CDR1 as MNHEY and CDR2 as SVGAGI. CDR3 loop: CASSRDRLSTEAFF. The CDR3 DNA sequence: TGTGCCAGCAGCCGGGACAGGTTGAGCACTGAAGCTTTCTTT.

The CDR3 loop is CASSYSVPETQYF. The CDR3 DNA sequence: TGTGCCAGCAGCTATAGTGTCCCAGAGACCCAGTACTTC. J is TRBJ2-5 and V is TRBV11-2, with D unclear. Germline CDR1 SGHAT, CDR2 FQNNGV. This CDR3 has 13 amino acids. V was shortened by 4 bases and J by 4 bases, with 10 bases between the two germline ends.

This clone has a handful of counts. The chain is built from TRBV19 and TRBJ1-4; 8 nucleotides align to TRBD1. CDR1 LNHDA and CDR2 SQIVND come from the germline V gene (reference sequence). V trimming: 5 bases; J trimming: 5 bases; junction bases outside the gene matches: 7. This CDR3 spans 15 amino acids. This chain's CDR3 is CASSLGTGRNEKLFF. The CDR3 DNA is TGTGCCAGTAGTCTCGGGACAGGCCGAAATGAAAAACTGTTTTTT.

In this sample, this clone turned up a few times. The chain has TRBV5-1 and TRBJ1-3; 7 bases fit TRBD1. The CDR3 has 16 residues. Trimming cost V 4 bases and J 4 bases; bases outside gene matches: 11. CDR1 and CDR2 from the germline V gene are SGHRS and YFSETQ. CDR3 residues: CASSVQTGMGGNTIYF. As DNA, the CDR3 is TGCGCCAGCAGCGTACAGACAGGGATGGGCGGAAACACCATATATTTT.